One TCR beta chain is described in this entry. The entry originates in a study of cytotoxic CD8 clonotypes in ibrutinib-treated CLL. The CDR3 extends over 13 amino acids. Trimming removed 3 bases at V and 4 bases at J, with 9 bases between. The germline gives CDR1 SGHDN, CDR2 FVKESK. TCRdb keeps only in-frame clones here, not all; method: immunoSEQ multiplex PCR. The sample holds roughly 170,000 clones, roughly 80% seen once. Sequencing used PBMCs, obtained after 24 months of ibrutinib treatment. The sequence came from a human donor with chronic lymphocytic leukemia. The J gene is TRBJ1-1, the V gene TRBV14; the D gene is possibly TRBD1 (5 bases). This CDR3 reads CASSHRVGTEAFF. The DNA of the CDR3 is TGTGCCAGCAGCCACAGGGTGGGCACTGAAGCTTTCTTT.